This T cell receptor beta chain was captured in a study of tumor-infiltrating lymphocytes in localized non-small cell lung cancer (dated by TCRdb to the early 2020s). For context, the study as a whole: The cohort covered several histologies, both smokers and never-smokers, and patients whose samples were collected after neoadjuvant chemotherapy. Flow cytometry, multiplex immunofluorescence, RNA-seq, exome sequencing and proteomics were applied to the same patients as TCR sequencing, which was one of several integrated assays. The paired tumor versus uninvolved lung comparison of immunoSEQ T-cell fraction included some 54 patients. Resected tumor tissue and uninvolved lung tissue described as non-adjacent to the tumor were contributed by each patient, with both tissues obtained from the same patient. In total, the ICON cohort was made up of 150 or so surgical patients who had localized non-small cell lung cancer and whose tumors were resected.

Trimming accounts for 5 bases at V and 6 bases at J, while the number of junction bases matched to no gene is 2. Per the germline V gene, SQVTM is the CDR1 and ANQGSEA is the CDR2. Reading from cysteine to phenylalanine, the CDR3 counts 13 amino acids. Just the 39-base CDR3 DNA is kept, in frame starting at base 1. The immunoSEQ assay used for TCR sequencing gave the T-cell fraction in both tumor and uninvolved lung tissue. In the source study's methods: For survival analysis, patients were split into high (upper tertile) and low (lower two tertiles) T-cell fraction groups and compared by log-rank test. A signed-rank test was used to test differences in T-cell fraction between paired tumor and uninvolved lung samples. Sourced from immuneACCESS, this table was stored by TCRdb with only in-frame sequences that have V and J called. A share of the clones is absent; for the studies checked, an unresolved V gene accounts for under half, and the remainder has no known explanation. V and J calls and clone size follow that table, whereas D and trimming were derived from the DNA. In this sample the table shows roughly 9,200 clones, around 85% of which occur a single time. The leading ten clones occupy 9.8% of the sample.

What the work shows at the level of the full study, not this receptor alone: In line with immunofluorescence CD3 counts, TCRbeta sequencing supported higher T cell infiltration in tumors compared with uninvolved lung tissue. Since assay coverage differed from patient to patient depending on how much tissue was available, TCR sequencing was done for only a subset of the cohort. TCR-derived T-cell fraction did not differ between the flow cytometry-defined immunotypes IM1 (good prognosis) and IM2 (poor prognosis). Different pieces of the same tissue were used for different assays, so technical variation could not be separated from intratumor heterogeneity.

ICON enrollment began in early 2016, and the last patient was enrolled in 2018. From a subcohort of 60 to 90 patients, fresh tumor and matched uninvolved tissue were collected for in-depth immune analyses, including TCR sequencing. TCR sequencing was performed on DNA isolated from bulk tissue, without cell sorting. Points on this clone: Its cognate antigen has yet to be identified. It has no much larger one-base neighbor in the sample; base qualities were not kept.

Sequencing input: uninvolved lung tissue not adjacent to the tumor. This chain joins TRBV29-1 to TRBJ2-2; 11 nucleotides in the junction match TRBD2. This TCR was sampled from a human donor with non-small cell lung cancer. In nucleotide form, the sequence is TGCAGCGTTACTAGCGGGAGCGCCGGGGAGCTGTTTTTT. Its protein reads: CSVTSGSAGELFF.